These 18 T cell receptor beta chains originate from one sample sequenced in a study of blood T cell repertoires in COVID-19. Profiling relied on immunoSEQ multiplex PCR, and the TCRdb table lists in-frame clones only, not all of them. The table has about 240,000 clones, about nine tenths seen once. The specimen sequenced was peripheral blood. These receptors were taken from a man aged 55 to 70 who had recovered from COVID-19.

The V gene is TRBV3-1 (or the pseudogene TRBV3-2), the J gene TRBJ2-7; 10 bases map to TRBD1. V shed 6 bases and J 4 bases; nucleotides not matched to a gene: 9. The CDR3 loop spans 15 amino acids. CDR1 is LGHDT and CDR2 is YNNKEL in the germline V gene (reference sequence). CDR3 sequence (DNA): TGTGCCAGCAGTGAACCCGGGACAGGGGAGTACGAGCAGTACTTC. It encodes CASSEPGTGEYEQYF.

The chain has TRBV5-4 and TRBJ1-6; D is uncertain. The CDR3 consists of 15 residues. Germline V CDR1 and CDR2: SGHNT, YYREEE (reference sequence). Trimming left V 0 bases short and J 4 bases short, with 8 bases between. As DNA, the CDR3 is TGTGCCAGCAGCTTGGCTGAACAGTATAATTCACCCCTCCACTTT. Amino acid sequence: CASSLAEQYNSPLHF.

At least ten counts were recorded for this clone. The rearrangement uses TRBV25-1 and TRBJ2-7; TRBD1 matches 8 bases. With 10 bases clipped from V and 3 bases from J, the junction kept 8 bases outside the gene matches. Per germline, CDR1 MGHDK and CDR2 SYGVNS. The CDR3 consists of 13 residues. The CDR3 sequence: CATTGGPFYEQYF. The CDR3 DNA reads TGTGCCACCACAGGGGGACCTTTCTACGAGCAGTACTTC.

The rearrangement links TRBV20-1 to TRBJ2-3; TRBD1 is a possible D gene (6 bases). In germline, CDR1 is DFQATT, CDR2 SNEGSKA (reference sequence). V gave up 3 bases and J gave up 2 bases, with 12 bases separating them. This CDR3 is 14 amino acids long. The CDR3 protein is CSASWGPTTDTQYF. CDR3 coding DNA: TGCAGTGCTAGTTGGGGGCCTACCACAGATACGCAGTATTTT.

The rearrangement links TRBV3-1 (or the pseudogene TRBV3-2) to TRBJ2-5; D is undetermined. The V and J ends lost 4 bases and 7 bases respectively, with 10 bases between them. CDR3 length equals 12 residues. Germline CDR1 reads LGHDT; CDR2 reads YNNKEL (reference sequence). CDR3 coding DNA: TGTGCCAGCAGCCTGTCACGCGGGACCCAGTACTTC. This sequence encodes CASSLSRGTQYF.

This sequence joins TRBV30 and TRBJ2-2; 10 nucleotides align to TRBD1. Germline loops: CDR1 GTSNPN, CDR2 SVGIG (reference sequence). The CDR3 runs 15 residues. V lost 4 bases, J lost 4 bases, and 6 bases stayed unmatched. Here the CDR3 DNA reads TGTGCCTGGATGGGGACAGGGGCCGGCACCGGGGAGCTGTTTTTT. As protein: CAWMGTGAGTGELFF.

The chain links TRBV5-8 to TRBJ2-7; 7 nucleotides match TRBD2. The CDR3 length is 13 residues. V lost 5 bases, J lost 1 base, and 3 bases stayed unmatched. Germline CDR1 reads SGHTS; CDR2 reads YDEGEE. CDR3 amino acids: CASRFGGSYEQYV. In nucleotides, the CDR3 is TGTGCCAGCAGATTCGGGGGGTCCTACGAGCAGTACGTC.

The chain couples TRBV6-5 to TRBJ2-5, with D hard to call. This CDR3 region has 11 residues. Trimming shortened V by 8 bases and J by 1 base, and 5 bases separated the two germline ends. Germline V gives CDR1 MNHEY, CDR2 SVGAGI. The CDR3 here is CASELQETQYF. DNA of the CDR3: TGTGCCAGCGAGCTCCAAGAGACCCAGTACTTC.

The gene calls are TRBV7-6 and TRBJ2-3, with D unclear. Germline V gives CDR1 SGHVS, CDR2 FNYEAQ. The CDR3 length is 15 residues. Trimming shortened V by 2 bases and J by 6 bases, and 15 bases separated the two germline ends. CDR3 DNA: TGTGCCAGCAGCTTATTGTTGGCCCTGCTGGATACGCAGTATTTT. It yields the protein CASSLLLALLDTQYF.

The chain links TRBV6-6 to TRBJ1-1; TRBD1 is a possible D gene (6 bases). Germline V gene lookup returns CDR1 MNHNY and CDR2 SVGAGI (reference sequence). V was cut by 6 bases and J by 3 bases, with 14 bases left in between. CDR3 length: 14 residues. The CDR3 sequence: CASSFRGSDTEAFF. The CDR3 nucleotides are TGTGCCAGCAGCTTCAGGGGATCAGACACTGAAGCTTTCTTT.

Written as DNA, the CDR3 is TGCAGCGTTGATGGGATTTCACGGGGCATTCAGTACTTC. This codes for CSVDGISRGIQYF. The gene calls are TRBV29-1 and TRBJ2-4; D is perhaps TRBD2 (5 bases). Trimming took 3 bases from V and 9 from J, leaving 15 bases between them. CDR1 is SQVTM, CDR2 ANQGSEA, per germline. CDR3 length: 13 residues.

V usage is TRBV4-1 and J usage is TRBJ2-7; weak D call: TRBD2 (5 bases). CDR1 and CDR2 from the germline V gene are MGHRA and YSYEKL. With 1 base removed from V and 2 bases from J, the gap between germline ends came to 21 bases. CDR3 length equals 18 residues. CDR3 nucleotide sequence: TGCGCCAGCAGCCAAGCCCCAGTGAGAACTAGGCCCACCTACGAGCAGTACTTC. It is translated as CASSQAPVRTRPTYEQYF.

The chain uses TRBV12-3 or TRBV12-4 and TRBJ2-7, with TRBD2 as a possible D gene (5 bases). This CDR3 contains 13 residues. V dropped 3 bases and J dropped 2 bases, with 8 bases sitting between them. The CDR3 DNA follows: TGTGCCAGCAGTTTTACCGGGGCCTACGAGCAGTACTTC. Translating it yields CASSFTGAYEQYF.

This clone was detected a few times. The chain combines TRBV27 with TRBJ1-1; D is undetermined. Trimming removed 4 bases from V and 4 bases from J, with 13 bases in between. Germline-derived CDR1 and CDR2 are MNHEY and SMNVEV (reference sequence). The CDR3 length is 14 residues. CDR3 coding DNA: TGTGCCAGCAGTTATTCAGGTCGAACCACTGAAGCTTTCTTT. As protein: CASSYSGRTTEAFF.

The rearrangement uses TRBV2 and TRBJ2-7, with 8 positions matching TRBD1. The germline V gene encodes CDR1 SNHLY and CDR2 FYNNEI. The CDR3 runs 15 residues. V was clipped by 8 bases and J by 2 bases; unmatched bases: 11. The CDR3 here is CASGGTGQPPYEQYF. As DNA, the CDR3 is TGTGCCAGCGGTGGGACAGGCCAACCTCCCTACGAGCAGTACTTC.

The CDR3 DNA follows: TGTGCCAGCTCACCAATGCAGTTAACCGAATCTGGAAACACCATATATTTT. It translates to CASSPMQLTESGNTIYF. V gene TRBV18 combines with J gene TRBJ1-3; D uncertain. The CDR3 sequence is 17 residues long. The V end lost 2 bases, the J end lost 1 base, and 15 bases lay between the germline ends. Germline loops: CDR1 KGHSH, CDR2 LQKENI. Filled out from reference TRBV18 and TRBJ1-3, the complete variable domain reads NAGVMQNPRHLVRRRGQEARLRCSPMKGHSHVYWYRQLPEEGLKFMVYLQKENIIDESGMPKERFSAEFPKEGPSILRIQQVVRGDSAAYFCASSPMQLTESGNTIYFGEGSWLTVV.

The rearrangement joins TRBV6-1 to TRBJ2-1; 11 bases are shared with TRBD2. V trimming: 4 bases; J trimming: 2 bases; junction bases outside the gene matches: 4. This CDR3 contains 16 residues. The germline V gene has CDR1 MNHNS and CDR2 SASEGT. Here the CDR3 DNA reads TGTGCCAGCAGTGTGGAACTAGCGGGGGCCTACAATGAGCAGTTCTTC. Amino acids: CASSVELAGAYNEQFF.

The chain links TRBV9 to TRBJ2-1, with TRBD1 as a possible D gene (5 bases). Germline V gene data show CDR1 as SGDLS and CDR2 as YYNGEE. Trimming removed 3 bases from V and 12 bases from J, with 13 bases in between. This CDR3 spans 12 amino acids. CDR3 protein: CASSGKQALQFF. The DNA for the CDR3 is TGTGCCAGCAGCGGCAAACAGGCCTTGCAGTTCTTC.